Sequencing of this TCR beta chain was carried out in a study of T cell responses to AZD1222 COVID-19 vaccine. Study-level background: Second-dose schedules of about 4 or about 12 weeks were combined.

Assay used: immunoSEQ multiplex PCR; TCRdb lists only in-frame clones, some missing. The sample contains tens of thousands of clones, around 85% of which appear only once. As for this clone: What it binds is not known.

CDR1 is SGHDN, CDR2 FVKESK, per germline. Unmatched junction bases numbered 11, after V lost 1 base and J lost 8 bases. The CDR3 runs to 17 residues. General study points: Repertoire samples came only from after the peak T cell response. Within unmutated variant regions lay the reported targets of nearly half of spike-specific TCRs.

J is TRBJ2-1 and V is TRBV14; 10 positions agree with TRBD2. This sequence originates from an adult in good health. The source was peripheral blood, collected on day 0 of AZD1222 vaccination. CDR3 nucleotides: TGTGCCAGCAGCCAAGCAGTGGGACTAGCGAGAACCGATGAGCAGTTCTTC. Translated: CASSQAVGLARTDEQFF.